This T cell receptor (beta chain) was found in a study of T cell responses to AZD1222 COVID-19 vaccine. Study information: Second-dose timings of about 4 or about 12 weeks were pooled.

V shed 8 bases and J 5 bases; nucleotides not matched to a gene: 9. CDR3 size: 14 residues. The germline CDR1 and CDR2 sequences are LNHNV and YYDKDF (reference sequence). About this clone itself: No antigen is known for it.

The method was immunoSEQ multiplex PCR; TCRdb's version includes in-frame clones alone and lacks a portion of them. The sample lists more than 100,000 clones, roughly 90% seen once, with more than 13% in the top ten. Study-wide points: Elevations in Spike-specific TCR breadth and depth followed administration of two AZD1222 doses. The reported proportion of spike-specific TCRs targeting unmutated variant regions was nearly half.

The V and J genes are TRBV15 and TRBJ2-5, with 9 bases that match TRBD1. Sequenced material: peripheral blood, taken on day 0 of AZD1222 vaccination. The origin of this receptor is an adult in good health. The CDR3 sequence: CATGQGLGRETQYF. CDR3 bases: TGTGCCACCGGACAGGGGCTGGGTCGGGAGACCCAGTACTTC.